One sample yielded the 16 T cell receptor beta chains listed below, sequenced in a study of cytomegalovirus exposure and HLA in healthy donors. PCR involved 60 Vbeta and 13 Jbeta primers. Using immunoSEQ multiplex PCR, the repertoire was profiled, and TCRdb retains in-frame clones only, with some absent. The sample holds 150,000 to 200,000 clones; over 70% are singletons and the top ten take about 3.4%. Input material: PBMCs. The receptors come from a female donor in good health and CMV-seronegative.

CDR3 in amino acids: CASSRSNQPQHF. In DNA, the CDR3 is TGTGCCAGCAGCCGGAGCAATCAGCCCCAGCATTTT. The V call is TRBV7-3, the J call TRBJ1-5, with D unclear. The CDR3 spans 12 residues. The V and J ends lost 5 bases and 1 base respectively, with 3 bases between them. Per the germline V gene, CDR1 is SGHTA and CDR2 is FQGTGA.

The rearrangement uses TRBV28 and TRBJ2-3; 12 bases are shared with TRBD2. The V segment lost 5 bases and the J segment 5 bases; nucleotides outside the gene matches: 11. The CDR3 has 17 residues. Germline lookup yields CDR1 MDHEN and CDR2 SYDVKM. Written as DNA, the CDR3 is TGTGCCAGCAGTAACATCCAGCTAGCGGGGGGGGTAGATACGCAGTATTTT. Translated: CASSNIQLAGGVDTQYF.

The rearrangement uses TRBV28 and TRBJ1-5, with D tentatively TRBD1 (6 bases). The germline V gene encodes CDR1 MDHEN and CDR2 SYDVKM. V was trimmed by 8 bases and J by 2 bases, leaving 10 bases between them. CDR3 length: 13 amino acids. The CDR3, as DNA: TGTGCCAGCGACCCAGGGGGCAATCAGCCCCAGCATTTT. Its translation is CASDPGGNQPQHF. Complete variable domain (other parts from reference TRBV28 and TRBJ1-5): DVKVTQSSRYLVKRTGEKVFLECVQDMDHENMFWYRQDPGLGLRLIYFSYDVKMKEKGDIPEGYSVSREKKERFSLILESASTNQTSMYLCASDPGGNQPQHFGDGTRLSIL.

The V and J genes are TRBV2 and TRBJ2-2; 7 bases align to TRBD2. Germline-derived CDR1 and CDR2 are SNHLY and FYNNEI. Germline trimming cut 2 bases from V and 4 bases from J; bases unmatched to any gene: 4. CDR3 length: 15 residues. The CDR3: CASSETAGFTGELFF. The CDR3 DNA sequence: TGTGCCAGCAGTGAAACAGCGGGATTCACCGGGGAGCTGTTTTTT.

V usage is TRBV15 and J usage is TRBJ1-2; D not resolved. CDR3 size: 15 residues. The V end lost 0 bases, the J end lost 4 bases, and 12 bases lay between the germline ends. Germline V gives CDR1 LNHNV, CDR2 YYDKDF (reference sequence). DNA of the CDR3: TGTGCCACCAGCAGAGACCCGGGGTCGGGCTATGGCTACACCTTC. Encoded protein: CATSRDPGSGYGYTF. The entire variable domain, with the rest obtained from reference TRBV15 and TRBJ1-2, is as follows: DAMVIQNPRYQVTQFGKPVTLSCSQTLNHNVMYWYQQKSSQAPKLLFHYYDKDFNNEADTPDNFQSRRPNTSFCFLDIRSPGLGDTAMYLCATSRDPGSGYGYTFGSGTRLTVV.

In its sample, this clone was seen a few times. This chain links TRBV5-8 with TRBJ1-2; TRBD1 might be the D (6 bases). This CDR3 is built from 14 residues. Trimming removed 3 bases at V and 0 bases at J, with 9 bases between. Germline CDR1 and CDR2: SGHTS and YDEGEE. CDR3 in amino acids: CASSSRTANYGYTF. The CDR3 DNA reads TGTGCCAGCAGCTCCCGGACAGCTAACTATGGCTACACCTTC. The full variable domain, with the rest looked up from reference TRBV5-8 and TRBJ1-2, is EAGVTQSPTHLIKTRGQQATLRCSPISGHTSVYWYQQALGLGLQFLLWYDEGEERNRGNFPPRFSGRQFPNYSSELNVNALELEDSALYLCASSSRTANYGYTFGSGTRLTVV.

The chain employs TRBV7-9 and TRBJ2-2, with no clear D. The germline V gene has CDR1 SEHNR and CDR2 FQNEAQ (reference sequence). The CDR3 is made up of 10 amino acids. V lost 9 bases to trimming and J lost 6 bases, with 5 bases between them. The CDR3 coding sequence is TGTGCCAGTCATTCCGGGGAGCTGTTTTTT. Protein product: CASHSGELFF.

The V call is TRBV6-6, the J call TRBJ1-5, with a possible D match to TRBD1 (5 bases). V was cut by 4 bases and J by 2 bases, with 9 bases left in between. CDR1 is MNHNY, CDR2 SVGAGI, per germline (reference sequence). CDR3 size: 14 residues. This CDR3 is CASSWWGGNQPQHF. CDR3 DNA: TGTGCCAGCAGTTGGTGGGGGGGCAATCAGCCCCAGCATTTT.

Points on this clone: The same CDR3 arises from other DNA sequences in this sample as well. The V and J genes are TRBV9 and TRBJ2-1; 8 nucleotides align to TRBD2. V was clipped by 0 bases and J by 4 bases; unmatched bases: 3. Germline assignment: CDR1 SGDLS and CDR2 YYNGEE. The CDR3 contains 15 residues. The CDR3 reads CASSVVSGGYNEQFF. The CDR3 DNA follows: TGTGCCAGCAGCGTAGTCAGCGGGGGTTACAATGAGCAGTTCTTC.

This clone has only one observation. V gene TRBV30 combines with J gene TRBJ1-3; D ambiguous. With 5 bases removed from V and 4 bases from J, the gap between germline ends came to 15 bases. CDR3 length equals 14 residues. Germline V gene data show CDR1 as GTSNPN and CDR2 as SVGIG (reference sequence). CDR3 residues: CAWSPGEKGNTIYF. CDR3 sequence (DNA): TGTGCCTGGTCTCCAGGTGAAAAAGGAAACACCATATATTTT.

The chain employs TRBV11-1 and TRBJ1-6; 8 bases align to TRBD1. The J segment lost 6 bases and the V segment lost 5 bases, leaving 0 bases of the junction unmatched. CDR3 size: 13 residues. Germline assignment: CDR1 SGHAT and CDR2 FQDESV (reference sequence). In nucleotides, the CDR3 is TGTGCCAGCAGCGACAGGGGTAATTCACCCCTCCACTTT. This translates into CASSDRGNSPLHF. The full variable domain, rest sourced from reference TRBV11-1 and TRBJ1-6, is EAEVAQSPRYKITEKSQAVAFWCDPISGHATLYWYRQILGQGPELLVQFQDESVVDDSQLPKDRFSAERLKGVDSTLKIQPAELGDSAMYLCASSDRGNSPLHFGNGTRLTVT.

The chain recombines TRBV5-1 with TRBJ1-1, with 7 positions matching TRBD1. V trimming: 0 bases; J trimming: 5 bases; junction bases outside the gene matches: 10. Germline V gene data show CDR1 as SGHRS and CDR2 as YFSETQ. The CDR3 has 16 amino acids. The CDR3 reads CASSLGQGRASTEAFF. CDR3 nucleotides: TGCGCCAGCAGCTTGGGACAGGGACGCGCTTCGACTGAAGCTTTCTTT.

Turning to this clone: Distinct nucleotide sequences in the sample also encode this CDR3. V is TRBV11-3 and J is TRBJ2-1; TRBD1 is a possible D gene (5 bases). This CDR3 region has 15 residues. Trimming took 1 base from V and 0 from J, leaving 7 bases between them. Per the germline V gene, CDR1 is SGHNT and CDR2 is YENEEA. CDR3 amino acids: CASSLGQGSYNEQFF. The CDR3 nucleotides are TGTGCCAGCAGCTTAGGGCAGGGCTCCTACAATGAGCAGTTCTTC.

This clone appeared a few times. The rearrangement uses TRBV19 and TRBJ2-1; TRBD2 matches at 10 bases. Trimming removed 1 base from V and 7 bases from J; junction bases left unmatched: 7. This CDR3 is 16 amino acids long. Germline assignment: CDR1 LNHDA and CDR2 SQIVND (reference sequence). The CDR3 reads CASSIVASGRNNEQFF. The CDR3 nucleotides read TGTGCCAGTAGTATAGTGGCTAGCGGGAGAAATAATGAGCAGTTCTTC.

The CDR3 spells CASSFRTGAYEQYF. CDR3 DNA: TGTGCCAGCAGCTTTAGGACAGGGGCATACGAGCAGTACTTC. V usage is TRBV7-3 and J usage is TRBJ2-7; the match to TRBD1 covers 9 bases. The CDR3 runs 14 residues. CDR1 is SGHTA, CDR2 FQGTGA, per germline. Unmatched junction bases numbered 4, after V lost 3 bases and J lost 4 bases.

V and J are TRBV5-6 and TRBJ2-7; D is unresolved. There are 14 residues in the CDR3. The germline V gene encodes CDR1 SGHDT and CDR2 YYEEEE. V lost 2 bases and J lost 2, with 11 bases in between. The CDR3 sequence is CASSFSSLAYEQYF. The DNA for the CDR3 is TGTGCCAGCAGCTTTTCGTCCCTCGCCTACGAGCAGTACTTC.